This is a list of T cell receptor beta chains from one sample in a study of blood T cell repertoires in COVID-19. Measured with immunoSEQ multiplex PCR; TCRdb has only the in-frame clones, and not every one. The data show roughly 280,000 clones, roughly 84% seen once. Sequencing input: peripheral blood. The receptors shown here come from a man aged 55 to 70 with acute or convalescent COVID-19. Each CDR3 is given with its conserved first and last residue. A D gene is named only where the DNA matches it firmly. Part of the rows lack a size; the others show once, few, many or a class for expanded clones.

j_call: TRBJ1-1
d_call: -
clone_size: -
v_call: TRBV29-1
cdr3_aa: CSVETFENTEAFF
cdr3_nt: TGCAGCGTTGAGACATTTGAGAACACTGAAGCTTTCTTT

j_call: TRBJ1-5
d_call: -
clone_size: -
v_call: TRBV6-5
cdr3_aa: CASSFGIRGPQHF
cdr3_nt: TGTGCCAGCAGCTTCGGTATAAGGGGTCCCCAGCATTTT

j_call: TRBJ2-4
d_call: TRBD1
clone_size: few
v_call: TRBV4-3
cdr3_aa: CASSPGQGNIQYF
cdr3_nt: TGCGCCAGCAGCCCAGGACAGGGGAACATTCAGTACTTC

j_call: TRBJ1-1
d_call: -
clone_size: -
v_call: TRBV7-2
cdr3_aa: CASSLVSSLTNTEAFF
cdr3_nt: TGTGCCAGCAGCTTAGTTTCGAGTTTAACTAACACTGAAGCTTTCTTT

j_call: TRBJ1-2
d_call: -
clone_size: -
v_call: TRBV6-1
cdr3_aa: CASSENRNYGYTF
cdr3_nt: TGTGCCAGCAGTGAAAACAGAAACTATGGCTACACCTTC

j_call: TRBJ2-5
d_call: -
clone_size: -
v_call: TRBV3-1/TRBV3-2
cdr3_aa: CASSHYRTQETQYF
cdr3_nt: TGTGCCAGCAGCCATTACAGAACTCAAGAGACCCAGTACTTC

j_call: TRBJ2-3
d_call: TRBD2
clone_size: -
v_call: TRBV11-2
cdr3_aa: CASSRTSGSTDTQYF
cdr3_nt: TGTGCCAGCAGCCGGACTAGCGGGAGTACAGATACGCAGTATTTT

j_call: TRBJ1-2
d_call: -
clone_size: -
v_call: TRBV11-2
cdr3_aa: CASSLDPSGISGYTF
cdr3_nt: TGTGCCAGCAGCTTAGATCCCAGCGGGATATCTGGCTACACCTTC

j_call: TRBJ2-3
d_call: TRBD2
clone_size: -
v_call: TRBV10-1
cdr3_aa: CASSENPILAGGTDTQYF
cdr3_nt: TGCGCCAGCAGTGAGAACCCCATACTAGCGGGGGGAACAGATACGCAGTATTTT

j_call: TRBJ2-1
d_call: -
clone_size: -
v_call: TRBV12-3/TRBV12-4
cdr3_aa: CASSQGSEQFF
cdr3_nt: TGTGCCAGCAGTCAGGGTTCGGAGCAGTTCTTC

j_call: TRBJ2-2
d_call: TRBD1
clone_size: once
v_call: TRBV5-8
cdr3_aa: CASSLLGQGNTGELFF
cdr3_nt: TGTGCCAGCAGCTTGCTGGGACAGGGGAACACCGGGGAGCTGTTTTTT

j_call: TRBJ2-7
d_call: TRBD1
clone_size: -
v_call: TRBV19
cdr3_aa: CASSPTGGSYEQYF
cdr3_nt: TGTGCCAGTAGTCCGACAGGGGGGTCCTACGAGCAGTACTTC

j_call: TRBJ2-7
d_call: TRBD2
clone_size: -
v_call: TRBV14
cdr3_aa: CASSLAGVFSNEQYF
cdr3_nt: TGTGCCAGCAGCTTAGCGGGAGTGTTTTCCAACGAGCAGTACTTC

j_call: TRBJ2-7
d_call: -
clone_size: -
v_call: TRBV9
cdr3_aa: CASSVGGNSYEQYF
cdr3_nt: TGTGCCAGCAGCGTAGGCGGAAACTCCTACGAGCAGTACTTC

j_call: TRBJ2-3
d_call: TRBD2
clone_size: -
v_call: TRBV7-2
cdr3_aa: CASSFRGGDTQYF
cdr3_nt: TGTGCCAGCAGCTTTCGGGGGGGAGATACGCAGTATTTT

j_call: TRBJ2-2
d_call: TRBD2
clone_size: -
v_call: TRBV27
cdr3_aa: CASSLGLATGELFF
cdr3_nt: TGTGCCAGCAGTTTGGGACTAGCGACCGGGGAGCTGTTTTTT

j_call: TRBJ1-1
d_call: TRBD1
clone_size: -
v_call: TRBV25-1
cdr3_aa: CASRTGSVATEAFF
cdr3_nt: TGTGCCAGCAGGACAGGGAGTGTTGCCACTGAAGCTTTCTTT

j_call: TRBJ1-4
d_call: TRBD1
clone_size: -
v_call: TRBV7-8
cdr3_aa: CASSHRTGVHEKLFF
cdr3_nt: TGTGCCAGCAGCCACCGGACAGGGGTTCATGAAAAACTGTTTTTT

j_call: TRBJ2-3
d_call: TRBD2
clone_size: -
v_call: TRBV6-4
cdr3_aa: CASSVSGLAGESADTQYF
cdr3_nt: TGTGCCAGCAGTGTCTCTGGACTAGCGGGAGAGAGTGCAGATACGCAGTATTTT

j_call: TRBJ2-5
d_call: TRBD2
clone_size: -
v_call: TRBV4-3
cdr3_aa: CASSQDLLMSGRQETQYF
cdr3_nt: TGCGCCAGCAGCCAAGACCTCCTGATGAGCGGGAGACAAGAGACCCAGTACTTC

j_call: TRBJ1-5
d_call: TRBD1
clone_size: -
v_call: TRBV11-2
cdr3_aa: CASSYQGDSNQPQHF
cdr3_nt: TGTGCCAGCAGTTATCAGGGGGATAGCAATCAGCCCCAGCATTTT

j_call: TRBJ2-1
d_call: TRBD1
clone_size: -
v_call: TRBV27
cdr3_aa: CASSLSRTGYSNEQFF
cdr3_nt: TGTGCCAGCAGTTTATCTCGGACAGGGTACAGCAATGAGCAGTTCTTC

j_call: TRBJ1-4
d_call: -
clone_size: -
v_call: TRBV5-6
cdr3_aa: CASSLTVNEKLFF
cdr3_nt: TGTGCCAGCAGCTTAACAGTTAATGAAAAACTGTTTTTT

j_call: TRBJ1-1
d_call: -
clone_size: -
v_call: TRBV29-1
cdr3_aa: CSVVTAGVNTEAFF
cdr3_nt: TGCAGCGTTGTAACGGCCGGAGTGAACACTGAAGCTTTCTTT

j_call: TRBJ2-7
d_call: -
clone_size: -
v_call: TRBV27
cdr3_aa: CASHDSYEQYF
cdr3_nt: TGTGCCAGCCATGACAGTTACGAGCAGTACTTC